Below, 4 T cell receptor beta chains from the same sample are listed, as sequenced in a study of T-cell reconstitution after alpha-beta-depleted transplantation in children. Unique molecular identifiers were incorporated during preparation of the TCRbeta library. TCRdb reprocessed the PCR reads via MiXCR and lists one record per CDR3 protein. Of 95,000 to 150,000 distinct CDR3 sequences listed, roughly 23% are singletons. This specimen was PBMCs, mostly from graft donor cells, taken 180 days after TCRalphabeta/CD19-depleted stem cell transplant. The receptors originated from a male patient aged 2 to 10 who had a stem cell transplant for chronic granulomatous disease, so the T cells may come from the graft donor.

This clonotype came up many times. In DNA, the CDR3 is TGCGCCAGCAGCTTGGGATCGACGAGATCTGAGACCCAGTACTTC. Translated, it gives CASSLGSTRSETQYF. The genes are TRBV5-1 and TRBJ2-5; D is ambiguous. The germline CDR1 and CDR2 sequences are SGHRS and YFSETQ. Trimming shortened V by 0 bases and J by 5 bases, and 14 bases separated the two germline ends. There are 15 residues in the CDR3.

This clonotype was observed a few times. J is TRBJ1-1 and V is TRBV29-1, with D perhaps matching TRBD1 (5 bases). V lost 7 bases and J lost 4, with 13 bases in between. Germline CDR1 SQVTM, CDR2 ANQGSEA. CDR3 length: 12 amino acids. CDR3: CSAKWGVTEAFF. The CDR3 nucleotides read TGCAGCGCCAAATGGGGGGTCACTGAAGCTTTCTTT.

This clonotype showed up just a few times. The chain employs TRBV27 and TRBJ2-2, with 12 bases lining up with TRBD2. Trimming took 8 bases from V and 4 from J; bases not matched to a gene: 17. Per germline, CDR1 MNHEY and CDR2 SMNVEV (reference sequence). The CDR3 length is 19 residues. CDR3 DNA sequence: TGTGCCAGCGCGGCGAGGGGGGCTAGCGGGAGGGCGGTCACCGGGGAGCTGTTTTTT. It translates to CASAARGASGRAVTGELFF.

Written as DNA, the CDR3 is TGCAGTGCTTCACGTAGCGGGAGGGCCTACGAGCAGTACTTC. It specifies CSASRSGRAYEQYF. J is TRBJ2-7 and V is TRBV20-1; 11 positions match TRBD2. V was pared by 5 bases and J by 2 bases, with 5 bases of the junction left unmatched. CDR1 and CDR2 (germline): DFQATT, SNEGSKA (reference sequence). The CDR3 sequence is 14 residues long.